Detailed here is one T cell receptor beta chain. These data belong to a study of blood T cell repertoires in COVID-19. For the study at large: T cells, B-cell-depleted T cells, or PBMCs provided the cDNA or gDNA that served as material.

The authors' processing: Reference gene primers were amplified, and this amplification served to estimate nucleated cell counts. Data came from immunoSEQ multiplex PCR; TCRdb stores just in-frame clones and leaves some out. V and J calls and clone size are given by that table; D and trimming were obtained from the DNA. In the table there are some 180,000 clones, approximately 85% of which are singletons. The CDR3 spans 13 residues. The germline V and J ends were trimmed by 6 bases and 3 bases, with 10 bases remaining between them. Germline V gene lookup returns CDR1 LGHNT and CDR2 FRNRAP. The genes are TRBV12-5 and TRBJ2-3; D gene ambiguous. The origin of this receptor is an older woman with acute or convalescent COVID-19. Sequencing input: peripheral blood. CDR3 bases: TGTGCTAGTGGCCGCCTCGGGACAGATACGCAGTATTTT. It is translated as CASGRLGTDTQYF.